Sequencing of this TCR beta chain was carried out in a study of molecular identifiers for immune sequencing clone quantification. About the study: In the replicates, RNA derived from approximately 20,000 or 100,000 naive CD8 cells was divided into five parts, and four were sequenced.

The germline V gene encodes CDR1 LGHNA and CDR2 YSLEER. The CDR3 is made up of 18 amino acids. The ends lost 0 bases at V and 3 bases at J; junction bases unmatched: 10. Study-level results: Clones that had above 20 RNA copies took up over 98% of effector molecules but under 1% in naive cells.

Previously described methods and listed TCR primers produced bulk TCR libraries. TCRdb used MiXCR to reprocess the PCR reads, holding one entry per CDR3 protein. The table has around 300,000 distinct CDR3 sequences, 24% seen once. Naive CD8 T cells were FACS-sorted by CD8+CD4-CCR7+CD45RA+ markers. In the case of this clonotype: Its antigen is not known.

This receptor was obtained from a human donor in good health. Some libraries in this study had Jurkat cell RNA spiked in. Sequencing input: naive CD8+ T cells from blood, with Jurkat cell RNA spiked in. Subset: FACS-sorted CD8+CD4-CCR7+CD45RA+ naive T cells. The chain is built from TRBV4-3 and TRBJ2-1, with 8 nucleotides matching TRBD2. CDR3 sequence: CASSQDLNGRAIYNEQFF. CDR3 nucleotide sequence: TGCGCCAGCAGCCAAGATCTCAACGGGAGGGCCATCTACAATGAGCAGTTCTTC.